A single T cell receptor (beta chain) is shown here with its context. The data stem from a study of blood T cell repertoires in COVID-19. V was trimmed by 6 bases and J by 0 bases, leaving 7 bases between them. The germline gives CDR1 MNHEY, CDR2 SVGAGI. The CDR3 sequence is 13 residues long. Data came from immunoSEQ multiplex PCR; TCRdb stores just in-frame clones and leaves some out. This sample has about 63,000 clones, with about nine tenths found just once. V gene TRBV6-5 combines with J gene TRBJ2-3; D remains ambiguous. The source material was peripheral blood. The receptor was derived from a human donor in a cohort sampled during active COVID-19. CDR3 loop: CASRLTSTDTQYF. The DNA for the CDR3 is TGTGCCAGCAGACTTACTAGCACAGATACGCAGTATTTT.